One and the same sample provided the 11 T cell receptor beta chains below, sequenced in a study of beta chain features in type 1 diabetes. The investigators reverse transcribed all of the isolated RNA, so they sequenced expressed TCRB transcripts. Only in-frame clones appear in the TCRdb table, and some are missing; sequencing was by immunoSEQ multiplex PCR. The table lists 970,000 or so clones, roughly 15% of them singletons. The sequencing sample was made of naive CD4+ T cells from blood. The origin of the receptors is a young woman in good health.

There are a few counts of this clone. The V gene is TRBV9, the J gene TRBJ2-2, with D perhaps matching TRBD1 (6 bases). Germline V gives CDR1 SGDLS, CDR2 YYNGEE. The CDR3 runs to 15 residues. V lost 4 bases, J lost 5 bases, and 15 bases lay in between. In DNA, the CDR3 is TGTGCCAGCAGCAAGGGGGTGGCTTCAACCGGGGAGCTGTTTTTT. This sequence encodes CASSKGVASTGELFF. Supplemented by reference TRBV9 and TRBJ2-2, the full variable domain reads DSGVTQTPKHLITATGQRVTLRCSPRSGDLSVYWYQQSLDQGLQFLIQYYNGEERAKGNILERFSAQQFPDLHSELNLSSLELGDSALYFCASSKGVASTGELFFGEGSRLTVL.

The chain couples TRBV7-2 to TRBJ2-2, with 7 bases aligning to TRBD1. Trimming at V came to 4 bases and at J to 0 bases, leaving 2 bases not matched to a gene. This CDR3 is 15 amino acids long. From germline, CDR1 is SGHTA and CDR2 FQGNSA. The CDR3: CASSSGGSNTGELFF. The CDR3 DNA follows: TGTGCCAGCAGCTCAGGGGGATCGAACACCGGGGAGCTGTTTTTT.

The rearrangement links TRBV4-1 to TRBJ1-1; D gene unclear. The CDR3 is 16 residues long. CDR1 MGHRA and CDR2 YSYEKL come from the germline V gene. V lost 1 base, J lost 0 bases, and 12 bases lay in between. DNA of the CDR3: TGCGCCAGCAGCCAAGTACTCGGACGGTTGAACACTGAAGCTTTCTTT. It translates to CASSQVLGRLNTEAFF.

J is TRBJ2-7 and V is TRBV5-1; no reliable D call. The CDR3 loop spans 14 amino acids. The germline gives CDR1 SGHRS, CDR2 YFSETQ. Deletions cut 0 bases from V and 0 bases from J, with 7 bases between. The CDR3: CASSLDGPSYEQYF. The CDR3 DNA reads TGCGCCAGCAGCTTGGATGGGCCCTCCTACGAGCAGTACTTC.

The genes are TRBV19 and TRBJ2-4; 12 positions match TRBD2. CDR3 size: 18 residues. V shed 7 bases and J 3 bases; nucleotides not matched to a gene: 13. Per the germline V gene, CDR1 is LNHDA and CDR2 is SQIVND (reference sequence). The CDR3 loop is CASKATSGRRGVKNIQYF. The DNA for the CDR3 is TGTGCCAGTAAAGCGACTAGCGGGAGAAGGGGTGTCAAAAACATTCAGTACTTC.

This clone turned up a few times. V is TRBV7-9 and J is TRBJ2-3; no firm D call. Looked up from germline, CDR1 is SEHNR and CDR2 is FQNEAQ (reference sequence). Trimming shortened V by 3 bases and J by 0 bases, and 10 bases separated the two germline ends. This CDR3 has 15 residues. The CDR3 reads CASSFRAESTDTQYF. Here the CDR3 DNA reads TGTGCCAGCAGCTTCCGTGCGGAGAGCACAGATACGCAGTATTTT.

In this sample, this clone turned up a few times. This sequence joins TRBV11-1 and TRBJ1-1; D unclear. The germline CDR1 and CDR2 sequences are SGHAT and FQDESV (reference sequence). The CDR3 has 13 amino acids. V was trimmed by 0 bases and J by 1 base, leaving 3 bases between them. CDR3 amino acids: CASSLAENTEAFF. Here the CDR3 DNA reads TGTGCCAGCAGCTTAGCGGAGAACACTGAAGCTTTCTTT.

This clone appeared a few times. V gene TRBV7-3 combines with J gene TRBJ2-1; perhaps TRBD1 as D (5 bases). Between the trimmed V and J ends, which lost 4 bases and 9 bases, there was a span of 13 bases. CDR3 length: 13 residues. Germline CDR1 and CDR2: SGHTA and FQGTGA. The CDR3 region is CASSSNRFGEQFF. The DNA of the CDR3 is TGTGCCAGCAGCTCAAACAGGTTCGGTGAGCAGTTCTTC. Supplemented by reference TRBV7-3 and TRBJ2-1, the full variable domain reads GAGVSQTPSNKVTEKGKYVELRCDPISGHTALYWYRQSLGQGPEFLIYFQGTGAADDSGLPNDRFFAVRPEGSVSTLKIQRTERGDSAVYLCASSSNRFGEQFFGPGTRLTVL.

This chain links TRBV7-2 with TRBJ1-3; D call uncertain. This CDR3 is built from 15 residues. Trimming removed 5 bases from V and 1 base from J, with 12 bases in between. CDR1 and CDR2 from the germline V gene are SGHTA and FQGNSA. The CDR3 loop reads CASSPWALSGNTIYF. The CDR3 DNA follows: TGTGCCAGCAGCCCTTGGGCCCTTTCTGGAAACACCATATATTTT.

This clone was seen a few times. The rearrangement joins TRBV4-1 to TRBJ2-1; unclear D gene. Germline V CDR1 and CDR2: MGHRA, YSYEKL. The germline V and J ends were trimmed by 1 base and 13 bases, with 8 bases remaining between them. The CDR3 loop spans 11 amino acids. For the CDR3, the DNA is TGCGCCAGCAGCCAAGCAACTAAACAGTTCTTC. Amino acids: CASSQATKQFF.

The rearrangement links TRBV27 to TRBJ2-1; D could derive from TRBD1 or TRBD2 (5 bases each). CDR1 is MNHEY, CDR2 SMNVEV, per germline (reference sequence). This CDR3 comprises 15 residues. Trimming took off 10 bases at V and 0 bases at J, with 16 bases between the two ends. DNA of the CDR3: TGTGCCACCGCGGTTGGGGGAAGCTCCTACAATGAGCAGTTCTTC. Encoded protein: CATAVGGSSYNEQFF.